These T cell receptor beta chains were read from a single sample in a study of CD8+CD57+ T cells in acquired aplastic anemia. TCRdb analysed the reads with MiXCR anew, one entry per CDR3 protein. The sample carries approximately 190,000 distinct CDR3 sequences, roughly half recorded once. The sequenced material came from sorted CD4+, CD8+, or CD8+CD57+ T cells (not recorded which) from PBMCs. These receptors were collected from a human donor with aplastic anemia. CDR3s include the opening cysteine and the closing phenylalanine or tryptophan. A D gene is named only where the DNA matches it firmly. Size is stated for part of the rows, as once, few or many counts, or as a class when the clone is expanded.

j_call v_call d_call clone_size cdr3_aa cdr3_nt
TRBJ2-3 TRBV7-8 - - CASPTDTQYF TGTGCCAGCCCCACAGATACGCAGTATTTT
TRBJ2-1 TRBV6-1 - - CASSGGWSLRSNEQFF TGTGCCAGCAGTGGTGGATGGAGCCTACGGTCCAATGAGCAGTTCTTC
TRBJ2-7 TRBV24-1 - many CATSDPGTDSYEQYF TGTGCCACCAGTGACCCCGGGACGGATTCCTACGAGCAGTACTTC
TRBJ1-6 TRBV19 - many CASTPGGFSYNSPLHF TGTGCCAGTACCCCGGGGGGGTTCTCCTATAATTCACCCCTCCACTTT
TRBJ2-7 TRBV2 - once CASSDRVHEQYF TGTGCCAGCAGTGACAGGGTCCACGAGCAGTACTTC
TRBJ2-7 TRBV19 TRBD2 - CASRQGPGLAGGEQYF TGTGCCAGCAGACAGGGTCCTGGACTAGCGGGAGGCGAGCAGTACTTC
TRBJ2-6 TRBV5-6 - many CASSLAHREGANVLTF TGTGCCAGCAGCTTGGCCCACAGGGAGGGGGCCAACGTCCTGACTTTC
TRBJ2-7 TRBV11-3 TRBD1 many CASSPDRGRGEQYF TGTGCCAGCAGCCCGGACAGGGGGCGAGGCGAGCAGTACTTC
TRBJ2-7 TRBV19 - once CATSNNYEQYF TGTGCCACGAGTAACAACTACGAGCAGTACTTC
TRBJ2-3 TRBV25-1 TRBD2 many CASSETGTSGLSSTDTQYF TGTGCCAGCAGTGAAACCGGGACTAGCGGACTCTCTAGCACAGATACGCAGTATTTT
TRBJ2-7 TRBV10-3 TRBD1 - CAISGQGPYEQYF TGTGCCATCAGTGGACAGGGCCCCTACGAGCAGTACTTC
TRBJ1-3 TRBV14 TRBD1 many CASSPTAARTGVRNTIYF TGTGCCAGCAGCCCGACAGCCGCTCGGACAGGGGTGAGGAACACCATATATTTT
TRBJ1-1 TRBV7-2 TRBD1 few CASSSRQGAFF TGTGCCAGCAGCTCCAGACAGGGAGCTTTCTTT
TRBJ1-1 TRBV20-1 - many CSARDLVRMNTEAFF TGCAGTGCTAGAGATCTCGTCAGGATGAACACTGAAGCTTTCTTT
TRBJ2-7 TRBV7-2 TRBD2 few CASSGVAGSGVEQYF TGTGCCAGCAGCGGAGTAGCGGGATCGGGTGTAGAGCAGTACTTC
TRBJ2-5 TRBV24-1 - - CATSDAPSETQYF TGTGCCACCAGTGATGCCCCCTCCGAGACCCAGTACTTC
TRBJ2-7 TRBV7-2 TRBD1 few CASSWTGEREQYF TGTGCCAGCAGCTGGACAGGGGAGCGGGAGCAGTACTTC
TRBJ1-1 TRBV3-1 TRBD1 - CASSPACLGTGGTEAFF TGTGCCAGCAGCCCAGCCTGTCTAGGGACAGGGGGAACTGAAGCTTTCTTT
TRBJ2-7 TRBV11-1 TRBD2 many CASSSILAGRTYEQYF TGTGCCAGCAGCTCCATCCTAGCGGGACGAACCTACGAGCAGTACTTC
TRBJ2-1 TRBV10-3 TRBD2 - CAISEPLLAGDNEQFF TGTGCCATCAGTGAGCCGTTACTAGCGGGAGACAATGAGCAGTTCTTC
TRBJ2-7 TRBV5-1 TRBD1 many CASSLQGAPYEQYF TGCGCCAGCAGCTTACAGGGGGCTCCCTACGAGCAGTACTTC
TRBJ2-1 TRBV24-1 - many CATSDSRRSSYNEQFF TGTGCCACCAGTGATTCACGGCGGAGCTCCTACAATGAGCAGTTCTTC
TRBJ1-4 TRBV24-1 - - CATSDNGLAGAGEKLFF TGTGCCACCAGTGATAACGGACTAGCGGGAGCAGGGGAAAAACTGTTTTTT
TRBJ2-7 TRBV2 - few CASSERDPGLAYEQYF TGTGCCAGCAGTGAAAGGGACCCGGGACTTGCCTACGAGCAGTACTTC
TRBJ1-1 TRBV20-1 - few CSARDKDTEAFF TGCAGTGCTAGAGATAAGGACACTGAAGCTTTCTTT
TRBJ2-7 TRBV20-1 TRBD2 - CSATGLAGRQNEQYF TGCAGTGCTACAGGACTAGCGGGGCGGCAGAACGAGCAGTACTTC
TRBJ2-1 TRBV2 - - CASSSGGGQNEQFF TGTGCCAGCAGTTCAGGGGGGGGGCAAAATGAGCAGTTCTTC
TRBJ1-5 TRBV10-3 - - CAITSNRVVDEHF TGTGCCATCACTTCGAACAGGGTGGTCGACGAGCATTTT
TRBJ1-5 TRBV9 - many CASSVGGGLQPQHF TGTGCCAGCAGCGTAGGCGGTGGACTTCAGCCCCAGCATTTT
TRBJ1-2 TRBV20-1 TRBD1 few CSATTGGNGYTF TGCAGTGCTACAACAGGGGGCAATGGCTACACCTTC
TRBJ2-3 TRBV5-1 - - CASSGARAADTQYF TGCGCCAGCAGCGGGGCGCGGGCGGCGGATACGCAGTATTTT
TRBJ1-2 TRBV7-2 - - CASSLDLGSYGYTF TGTGCCAGCAGCTTAGATTTGGGCAGCTATGGCTACACCTTC
TRBJ2-5 TRBV7-2 - many CASSLDYQETQYF TGTGCCAGCAGCTTAGACTATCAAGAGACCCAGTACTTC
TRBJ2-5 TRBV5-1 TRBD2 - CASSIPGLAGLPEGETQYF TGCGCCAGCAGCATACCGGGACTAGCGGGGCTACCGGAGGGCGAGACCCAGTACTTC
TRBJ1-1 TRBV19 - once CASKADFTEAFF TGTGCCAGTAAGGCCGATTTCACTGAAGCTTTCTTT
TRBJ2-7 TRBV5-5 - - CGSSLAMVIGLYEQYF TGTGGCAGCAGCTTGGCGATGGTGATCGGACTCTACGAGCAGTACTTC
TRBJ1-1 TRBV25-1 TRBD1 once CASSKTGGMTEAFF TGTGCCAGCAGTAAGACAGGGGGCATGACTGAAGCCTTCTTT
TRBJ2-1 TRBV7-1 TRBD2 few CASSSSGTLAGRSSYNEQFF TGTGCCAGCAGCTCGTCCGGCACACTAGCGGGGCGAAGCTCCTACAATGAGCAGTTCTTC
TRBJ2-7 TRBV5-1 - - CASSPGQGFGEQYF TGCGCCAGCAGCCCAGGGCAGGGCTTCGGCGAGCAGTACTTC
TRBJ1-1 TRBV25-1 - - CASRGGQARGTEAFF TGTGCCAGCAGGGGGGGGCAGGCGAGGGGCACTGAAGCTTTCTTT
TRBJ1-1 TRBV5-1 - many CASSLVYRRAEAFF TGCGCCAGCAGCTTGGTCTACAGGCGAGCTGAAGCTTTCTTT
TRBJ2-3 TRBV2 - - CASQERGTDTQYF TGTGCCAGCCAGGAGCGCGGCACAGATACGCAGTATTTT
TRBJ2-7 TRBV6-2/TRBV6-3 TRBD1 - CASSGLGQASYEQYF TGTGCCAGCAGTGGGTTGGGACAGGCGTCCTACGAGCAGTACTTC
TRBJ2-7 TRBV4-1 - - CASSQGGAGYEQYF TGCGCCAGCAGCCAAGGGGGGGCTGGATACGAGCAGTACTTC
TRBJ1-2 TRBV30 TRBD1 few CAWSLSGQIYYGYTF TGTGCCTGGAGCCTCTCGGGACAGATCTACTATGGCTACACCTTC
TRBJ2-1 TRBV20-1 TRBD2 many CSAIQAGGKPQGEQFF TGCAGTGCTATCCAAGCGGGAGGGAAACCCCAGGGTGAGCAGTTCTTC
TRBJ2-5 TRBV20-1 - - CSAIGTCQETQYF TGCAGTGCTATAGGGACTTGCCAAGAGACCCAGTACTTC
TRBJ1-6 TRBV30 - few CAWSHRTDNSPLHF TGTGCCTGGAGCCACCGGACAGATAATTCACCCCTCCACTTT
TRBJ1-6 TRBV20-1 - many CSARGRTGSNSPLHF TGCAGTGCTAGAGGCCGGACGGGATCCAATTCACCCCTCCACTTT
TRBJ2-7 TRBV24-1 - many CATGDPQTTEQYF TGTGCCACCGGTGATCCCCAGACTACCGAGCAGTACTTC
TRBJ2-5 TRBV13 - - CASSLNAEKTQYF TGTGCCAGCAGCTTAAACGCGGAAAAGACCCAGTACTTC
TRBJ2-7 TRBV20-1 TRBD1 - CSARQGATNEQYF TGCAGTGCCAGACAGGGCGCCACTAACGAGCAGTACTTC